This T cell receptor (beta chain) was recovered during a study of OX40 agonist ivuxolimab in advanced cancers. In the study overall: Partial responses, seen in three patients, involved one hepatocellular carcinoma and two cutaneous melanomas.

V lost 3 bases and J lost 4, with 9 bases in between. This CDR3 region has 14 residues. Germline assignment: CDR1 SGHTA and CDR2 FQGTGA. Assay: immunoSEQ multiplex PCR; the TCRdb copy retains only in-frame clones and omits some. The data contain some 97,000 clones, roughly 90% of them singletons. The specimen was CD4+ or CD8+ T cells sorted from blood, collected in a trial of the OX40 agonist ivuxolimab. The receptor comes from an adult with an advanced solid tumor such as melanoma, head and neck, liver or kidney cancer. This chain links TRBV7-3 with TRBJ2-2; D might be TRBD1 (6 bases). The CDR3 here is CASSLNRATGELFF. The CDR3 DNA is TGTGCCAGCAGCTTGAACAGGGCCACCGGGGAGCTGTTTTTT.